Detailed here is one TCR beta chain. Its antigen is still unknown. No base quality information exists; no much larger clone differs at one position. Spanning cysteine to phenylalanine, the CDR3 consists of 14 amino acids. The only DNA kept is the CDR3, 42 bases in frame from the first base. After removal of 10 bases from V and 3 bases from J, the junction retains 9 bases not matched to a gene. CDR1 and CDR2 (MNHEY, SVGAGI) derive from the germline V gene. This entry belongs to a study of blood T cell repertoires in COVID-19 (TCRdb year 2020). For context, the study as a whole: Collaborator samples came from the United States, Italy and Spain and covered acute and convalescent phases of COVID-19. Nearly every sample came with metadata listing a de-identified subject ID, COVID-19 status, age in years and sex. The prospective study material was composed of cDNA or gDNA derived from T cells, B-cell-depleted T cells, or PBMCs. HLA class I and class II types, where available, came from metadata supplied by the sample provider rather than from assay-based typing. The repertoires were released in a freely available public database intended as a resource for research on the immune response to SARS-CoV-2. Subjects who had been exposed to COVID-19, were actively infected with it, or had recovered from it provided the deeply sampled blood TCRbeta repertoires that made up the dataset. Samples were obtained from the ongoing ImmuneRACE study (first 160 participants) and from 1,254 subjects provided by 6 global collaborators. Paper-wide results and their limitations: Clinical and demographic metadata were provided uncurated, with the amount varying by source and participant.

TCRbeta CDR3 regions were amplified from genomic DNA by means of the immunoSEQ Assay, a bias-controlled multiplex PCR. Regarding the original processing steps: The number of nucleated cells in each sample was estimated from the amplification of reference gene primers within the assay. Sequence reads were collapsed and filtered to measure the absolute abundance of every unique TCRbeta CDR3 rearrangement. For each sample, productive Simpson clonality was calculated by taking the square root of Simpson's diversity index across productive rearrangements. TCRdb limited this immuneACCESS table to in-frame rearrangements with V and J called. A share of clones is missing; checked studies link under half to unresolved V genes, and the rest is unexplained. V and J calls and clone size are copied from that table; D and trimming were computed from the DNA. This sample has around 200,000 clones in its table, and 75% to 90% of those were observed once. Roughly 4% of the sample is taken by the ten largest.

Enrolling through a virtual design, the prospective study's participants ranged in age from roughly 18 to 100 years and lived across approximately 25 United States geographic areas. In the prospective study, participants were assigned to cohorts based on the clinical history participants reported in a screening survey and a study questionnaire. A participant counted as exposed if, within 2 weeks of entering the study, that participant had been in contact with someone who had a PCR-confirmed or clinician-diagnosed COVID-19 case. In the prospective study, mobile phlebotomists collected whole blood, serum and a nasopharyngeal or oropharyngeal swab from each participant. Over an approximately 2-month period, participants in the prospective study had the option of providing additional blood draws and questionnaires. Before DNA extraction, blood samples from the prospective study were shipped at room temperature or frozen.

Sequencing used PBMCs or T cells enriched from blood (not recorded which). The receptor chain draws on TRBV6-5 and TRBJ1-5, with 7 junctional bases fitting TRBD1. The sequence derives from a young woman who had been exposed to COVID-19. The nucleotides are TGTGCCATACAGGGGCTTAACCTCAATCAGCCCCAGCATTTT. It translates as CAIQGLNLNQPQHF.